This passage covers 18 T cell receptor beta chains from one sample sequenced in a study of spatial heterogeneity in lung cancer. TCRdb ran MiXCR on the 5' RACE reads and lists one entry per CDR3 protein. This table has approximately 2,000 distinct CDR3 sequences, under 30% appearing once. Sample time point: sample taken at primary tumor resection. Sequences were derived from normal lung tissue next to the tumor, sampled at surgery. These receptors all come from a male donor with early-stage non-small cell lung cancer.

This chain joins TRBV29-1 and TRBJ2-1; 11 bases align to TRBD2. Germline assignment: CDR1 SQVTM and CDR2 ANQGSEA. The CDR3 consists of 13 residues. V dropped 8 bases and J dropped 3; count of bases not matched to a gene: 3. The CDR3 loop reads CSSGTSGYNEQFF. In DNA form, the CDR3 reads TGCAGCTCAGGGACTAGCGGCTACAATGAGCAGTTCTTC.

Sample share makes this clonotype medium-sized. J is TRBJ2-7 and V is TRBV6-1; TRBD1 or TRBD2 may be the D gene (5 bases each). CDR1 MNHNS and CDR2 SASEGT come from the germline V gene. V shed 0 bases and J shed 5 bases, with 14 bases lying between them. The length of the CDR3 is 15 residues. The CDR3 region is CASSEARKGTNEQYF. The CDR3 DNA reads as TGTGCCAGCAGTGAAGCTCGTAAAGGGACCAACGAGCAGTACTTC.

In this sample, this clonotype is medium-sized. V usage is TRBV5-5 and J usage is TRBJ2-2; 10 nucleotides match TRBD1. Germline V gene lookup returns CDR1 SGHKS and CDR2 YYEKEE (reference sequence). CDR3 length: 16 residues. V shed 3 bases, J shed 0 bases, and the junction held 2 bases outside the gene matches. The CDR3 DNA reads TGTGCCAGCAGCTGGGACAGGGGAGCGAACACCGGGGAGCTGTTTTTT. Translated, it gives CASSWDRGANTGELFF.

Sample share makes this clonotype medium-sized. The V call is TRBV5-4, the J call TRBJ2-2, with a possible D match to TRBD1 (6 bases). The CDR3 totals 14 residues. The germline gives CDR1 SGHNT, CDR2 YYREEE (reference sequence). V shed 4 bases and J shed 3 bases, with 10 bases lying between them. The DNA of the CDR3 is TGTGCCAGCAGCCAGGGGCAAGACACCGGGGAGCTGTTTTTT. Its translation: CASSQGQDTGELFF.

The rearrangement joins TRBV2 to TRBJ2-3, with 10 bases aligning to TRBD2. Germline V gene sequence: CDR1 SNHLY, CDR2 FYNNEI. V lost 1 base, J lost 3 bases, and 7 bases stayed unmatched. This CDR3 has 17 residues. Here the CDR3 DNA reads TGTGCCAGCAGTGAAGGTTTGCTAGCGGGAGTAACAGATACGCAGTATTTT. It yields the protein CASSEGLLAGVTDTQYF.

In its sample, this clonotype is medium-sized. The V call is TRBV5-4, the J call TRBJ2-5; TRBD2 matches at 9 bases. Per germline, CDR1 SGHNT and CDR2 YYREEE (reference sequence). The J segment lost 2 bases and the V segment lost 0 bases, leaving 2 bases of the junction unmatched. The CDR3 is 15 amino acids. CDR3 coding DNA: TGTGCCAGCAGCTTGGTTCTAGCGGGGCAAGAGACCCAGTACTTC. Protein: CASSLVLAGQETQYF.

This clonotype is classed as medium-sized (0.01 to 0.1%). The rearrangement uses TRBV7-2 and TRBJ1-1; D is unclear. Germline values: CDR1 SGHTA, CDR2 FQGNSA. V dropped 3 bases and J dropped 2 bases, with 10 bases sitting between them. The CDR3 covers 14 residues. The CDR3 coding sequence is TGTGCCAGCAGCTTTTTGGCGTCAAACACTGAAGCTTTCTTT. Amino acid sequence: CASSFLASNTEAFF.

This clonotype is classed as large. This sequence joins TRBV5-1 and TRBJ1-1; unclear D gene. This CDR3 has 16 amino acids. CDR1 and CDR2 from the germline V gene are SGHRS and YFSETQ. Trimming removed 1 base from V and 0 bases from J, with 13 bases in between. The CDR3 sequence is CASSLMGFGMNTEAFF. The CDR3 DNA reads as TGCGCCAGCAGCTTGATGGGATTCGGTATGAACACTGAAGCTTTCTTT.

The chain couples TRBV3-1 to TRBJ2-2, with D perhaps matching TRBD2 (7 bases). Germline-derived CDR1 and CDR2 are LGHDT and YNNKEL (reference sequence). V lost 1 base to trimming and J lost 0 bases, with 12 bases between them. CDR3 length: 17 residues. The CDR3 bases are TGTGCCAGCAGCCAAGCGGGGGGCAGATCGAACACCGGGGAGCTGTTTTTT. Amino acids: CASSQAGGRSNTGELFF.

By sample fraction, this clonotype is medium-sized (0.01 to 0.1%). The CDR3 sequence is CATSPRRDHNQPQHF. The CDR3 DNA reads TGTGCCACCAGCCCCCGAAGGGACCACAATCAGCCCCAGCATTTT. This chain connects TRBV15 to TRBJ1-5; a possible D gene is TRBD1 (5 bases). CDR3 length: 15 residues. CDR1 is LNHNV and CDR2 is YYDKDF in the germline V gene (reference sequence). Trimming cost V 5 bases and J 3 bases, with 14 bases left between them.

V usage is TRBV29-1 and J usage is TRBJ2-7; no firm D call. The CDR3 has 10 amino acids. Trimming removed 4 bases from V and 5 bases from J, with 6 bases in between. CDR1 and CDR2 (germline): SQVTM, ANQGSEA. In nucleotides, the CDR3 is TGCAGCGTTGTAGGGAACGAGCAGTACTTC. This sequence encodes CSVVGNEQYF.

This clonotype is medium-sized by share. The chain is built from TRBV10-3 and TRBJ1-1; D possibly corresponds to TRBD1 (5 bases). Trimming left V 7 bases short and J 2 bases short, with 17 bases between. The CDR3 runs to 15 residues. The germline V gene has CDR1 ENHRY and CDR2 SYGVKD. CDR3 bases: TGTGCCATCACCCCCTCGGGGGAGGTAAACACTGAAGCTTTCTTT. Its protein product is CAITPSGEVNTEAFF.

This clonotype is large within its sample. The gene calls are TRBV18 and TRBJ1-4, with a weak D call TRBD1 (5 bases). The CDR3 has 16 residues. V was cut by 2 bases and J by 7 bases, with 17 bases left in between. CDR1 and CDR2 (germline): KGHSH, LQKENI. The CDR3 protein is CASSPATRVGGEKLFF. The DNA for the CDR3 is TGTGCCAGCTCACCAGCCACTAGGGTTGGGGGTGAAAAACTGTTTTTT.

The chain couples TRBV12-3 or TRBV12-4 to TRBJ2-1; 7 positions match TRBD2. CDR3 length: 15 amino acids. V lost 3 bases to trimming and J lost 4 bases; unmatched junction nucleotides: 6. CDR3 loop: CASSFWGGGYNEQFF. CDR3 sequence (DNA): TGTGCCAGCAGTTTTTGGGGCGGGGGATACAATGAGCAGTTCTTC.

Many counts were recorded for this clonotype. The chain has TRBV28 and TRBJ1-2, with D unresolved. The CDR3 contains 13 residues. Germline loops: CDR1 MDHEN, CDR2 SYDVKM. The V end lost 3 bases, the J end lost 2 bases, and 7 bases lay between the germline ends. CDR3 in amino acids: CASSFPANYGYTF. CDR3 DNA: TGTGCCAGCAGTTTTCCGGCAAACTATGGCTACACCTTC.

This chain links TRBV20-1 with TRBJ1-6; D is unclear. Germline loops: CDR1 DFQATT, CDR2 SNEGSKA (reference sequence). Trimming took off 2 bases at V and 7 bases at J, with 12 bases between the two ends. This CDR3 is built from 14 residues. CDR3 residues: CSARKALENSPLHF. CDR3 sequence (DNA): TGCAGTGCTAGAAAAGCACTGGAGAATTCACCCCTCCACTTT.

By share of the sample, this clonotype is medium-sized (0.01 to 0.1%). This rearrangement joins TRBV6-6 to TRBJ2-5; the match to TRBD2 covers 8 bases. The V gene's germline CDR1 is MNHNY and CDR2 SVGAGI (reference sequence). The CDR3 extends over 13 amino acids. V was clipped by 6 bases and J by 5 bases; unmatched bases: 5. The CDR3: CASRTGGVETQYF. The CDR3 DNA sequence: TGTGCCAGCAGGACGGGGGGGGTTGAGACCCAGTACTTC.

This clonotype is categorized as large. The chain links TRBV5-1 to TRBJ2-7; maybe TRBD1 (6 bases). This CDR3 region has 16 residues. CDR1 SGHRS and CDR2 YFSETQ come from the germline V gene. Trimming removed 0 bases from V and 0 bases from J, with 13 bases in between. The CDR3 sequence is CASSLGEQGGSYEQYF. The CDR3 region has the DNA TGCGCCAGCAGCTTGGGAGAGCAAGGGGGCTCCTACGAGCAGTACTTC.